These T cell receptor beta chains were read from a single sample in a study of T cells in Graves' hyperthyroidism and ophthalmopathy. TCRdb re-analysed the multiplex PCR reads in MiXCR, keeping a single row per CDR3 protein. This table holds over 200,000 distinct CDR3 sequences, about 15% found once. Sequencing used blood. The receptors were gathered from a man between 50 and 59 years old with Graves' hyperthyroidism. Each CDR3 is given with its conserved first and last residue. A D gene is named only where the DNA matches it firmly. Clone size, where shown, is once, few, many, or a class for clones that have expanded.

v_call	d_call	clone_size	j_call	cdr3_aa	cdr3_nt
TRBV9	.	few	TRBJ2-3	CASSVWEDSAQSTQYF	TGTGCCAGCAGCGTCTGGGAGGACTCCGCACAGAGTACGCAGTATTTT
TRBV5-1	.	once	TRBJ2-5	CASSDNAETQYF	TGCGCCAGCAGTGATAATGCGGAGACCCAGTACTTC
TRBV9	.	few	TRBJ2-1	CASSVGREYNEQFF	TGTGCCAGCAGCGTAGGACGGGAATACAATGAGCAGTTCTTC
TRBV30	.	many	TRBJ1-4	CAWSSTGEKLFF	TGTGCCTGGAGCAGTACAGGGGAAAAACTGTTTTTT
TRBV7-2	.	many	TRBJ2-7	CASSPDVFVPTSEQYF	TGTGCCAGCAGCCCGGATGTGTTTGTCCCTACGAGCGAGCAGTACTTC
TRBV24-1	.	many	TRBJ1-4	CATSEGTTTNEKLFF	TGTGCCACCAGTGAGGGGACAACAACTAATGAAAAACTGTTTTTT
TRBV5-5	TRBD2	.	TRBJ2-1	CASSDSSGTSGLDTYNEQFF	TGTGCCAGCAGCGACTCATCCGGGACTAGCGGGCTTGATACCTACAATGAGCAGTTCTTC
TRBV6-1	.	few	TRBJ1-6	CASSRNNSPLHF	TGTGCCAGCAGTAGGAATAATTCACCCCTCCACTTT
TRBV28	.	many	TRBJ1-1	CASRRGNTEAFF	TGTGCCAGCAGGAGGGGGAACACTGAAGCTTTCTTT
TRBV29-1	.	.	TRBJ1-1	CSVDWGQNTEAFF	TGCAGCGTTGATTGGGGTCAGAACACTGAAGCTTTCTTT
TRBV30	.	many	TRBJ1-1	CAWSGARREAFF	TGTGCCTGGAGCGGGGCCAGGAGAGAAGCTTTCTTT
TRBV9	TRBD2	once	TRBJ2-2	CASSVVAGVTGELFF	TGTGCCAGCAGCGTAGTAGCGGGAGTGACCGGGGAGCTGTTTTTT
TRBV3-1	.	many	TRBJ2-3	CASSLKQGFADTQYF	TGTGCCAGCAGCCTAAAGCAGGGTTTCGCAGATACGCAGTATTTT
TRBV7-2	TRBD2	many	TRBJ2-3	CASSLVPSGGYTDTQYF	TGTGCCAGCAGCTTAGTGCCTAGCGGAGGTTATACAGATACGCAGTATTTT
TRBV28	TRBD1	.	TRBJ1-5	CASISQGGDGSNQPQHF	TGTGCCAGCATCTCCCAGGGGGGGGATGGAAGCAATCAGCCCCAGCATTTT
TRBV20-1	TRBD1	few	TRBJ2-4	CSAFVPGQGADIQYF	TGCAGTGCGTTCGTTCCGGGACAGGGGGCTGACATTCAGTACTTC
TRBV12-5	.	.	TRBJ2-1	CASGLVGWRSSYNEQFF	TGTGCTAGTGGTTTGGTAGGGTGGAGGAGCTCCTACAATGAGCAGTTCTTC
TRBV10-3	.	few	TRBJ2-1	CAISESRDGNEQFF	TGTGCCATCAGTGAGTCGAGGGATGGCAATGAGCAGTTCTTC
TRBV20-1	.	.	TRBJ1-2	CSARETTVAGGYTF	TGCAGTGCTAGAGAGACCACAGTGGCGGGTGGCTACACCTTC
TRBV12-3/TRBV12-4	TRBD1	.	TRBJ2-2	CASNPGQGLRELFF	TGTGCCAGCAACCCGGGACAGGGGCTCCGGGAGCTGTTTTTT
TRBV7-9	.	.	TRBJ2-1	CASSLIWVPYNGQFF	TGTGCCAGCAGCTTAATCTGGGTCCCCTACAATGGGCAGTTCTTC
TRBV14	TRBD1	many	TRBJ2-7	CASSRRDRGSYEQYF	TGTGCCAGCAGCCGCCGGGACAGGGGCTCCTACGAGCAGTACTTC
TRBV20-1	.	.	TRBJ2-1	CSASNKKNEQFF	TGCAGTGCTAGCAATAAGAAGAATGAGCAGTTCTTC
TRBV9	.	.	TRBJ2-7	CASSLTNDAGVGVYEQYF	TGTGCCAGCAGCCTCACGAACGATGCTGGAGTCGGGGTCTACGAGCAGTACTTC
TRBV30	.	once	TRBJ2-2	CAWGGAAQSGELFF	TGTGCCTGGGGCGGGGCAGCCCAATCCGGGGAGCTGTTTTTT
TRBV20-1	.	.	TRBJ1-4	CSARSATNEKLFF	TGCAGTGCTAGGAGTGCAACTAATGAAAAACTGTTTTTT